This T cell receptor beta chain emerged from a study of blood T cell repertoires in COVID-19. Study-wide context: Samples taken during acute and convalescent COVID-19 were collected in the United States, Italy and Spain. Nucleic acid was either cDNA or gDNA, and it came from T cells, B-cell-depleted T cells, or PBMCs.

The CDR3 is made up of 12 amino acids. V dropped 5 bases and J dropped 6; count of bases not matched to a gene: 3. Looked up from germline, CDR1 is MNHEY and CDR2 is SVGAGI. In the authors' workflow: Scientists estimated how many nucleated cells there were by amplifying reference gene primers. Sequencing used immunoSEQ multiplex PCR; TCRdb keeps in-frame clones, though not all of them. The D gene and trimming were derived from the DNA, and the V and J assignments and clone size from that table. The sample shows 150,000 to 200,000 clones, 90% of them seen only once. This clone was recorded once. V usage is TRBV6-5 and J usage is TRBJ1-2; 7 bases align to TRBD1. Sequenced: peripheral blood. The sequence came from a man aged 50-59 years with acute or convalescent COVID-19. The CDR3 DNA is TGTGCCAGCAGTCGGGGACAGAATGGCTACACCTTC. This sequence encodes CASSRGQNGYTF.